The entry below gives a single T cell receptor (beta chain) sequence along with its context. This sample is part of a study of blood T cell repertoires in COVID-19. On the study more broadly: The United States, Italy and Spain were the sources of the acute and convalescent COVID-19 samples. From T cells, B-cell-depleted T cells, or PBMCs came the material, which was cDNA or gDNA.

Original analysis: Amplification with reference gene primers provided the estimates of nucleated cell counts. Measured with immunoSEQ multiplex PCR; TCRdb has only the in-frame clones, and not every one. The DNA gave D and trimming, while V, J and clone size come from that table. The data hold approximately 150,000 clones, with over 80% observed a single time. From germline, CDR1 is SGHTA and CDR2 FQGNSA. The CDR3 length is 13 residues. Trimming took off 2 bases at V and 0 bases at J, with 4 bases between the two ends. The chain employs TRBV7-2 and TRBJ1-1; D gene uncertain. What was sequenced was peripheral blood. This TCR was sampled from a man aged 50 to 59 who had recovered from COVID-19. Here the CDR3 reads CASSLIMNTEAFF. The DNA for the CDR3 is TGTGCCAGCAGCTTAATTATGAACACTGAAGCTTTCTTT.